Below, 10 T cell receptor beta chains from the same sample are listed, as sequenced in a study of long-term antiretroviral therapy in people with HIV. The assay used was immunoSEQ (version v3.0), run at survey level. Data came from immunoSEQ multiplex PCR; TCRdb stores just in-frame clones and leaves some out. The profile shows some 31,000 clones, approximately 94% of them singletons. Material: unsorted PBMCs, obtained around 7.4 years after starting antiretroviral therapy. The source is a man over 45 with HIV.

The chain is built from TRBV7-2 and TRBJ1-3; 7 bases line up with TRBD1. Trimming cost V 6 bases and J 0 bases; bases outside gene matches: 17. The CDR3 loop spans 19 amino acids. Germline CDR1 is SGHTA and CDR2 is FQGNSA. The CDR3 sequence: CASSWYLDRPPNSGNTIYF. The CDR3 DNA sequence: TGTGCCAGCAGTTGGTACCTGGACAGGCCACCCAACTCTGGAAACACCATATATTTT.

This sequence joins TRBV5-1 and TRBJ1-6; D is ambiguous. Trimming pared 1 base from V and 7 bases from J, leaving 3 bases between. CDR3 length: 12 amino acids. Germline lookup yields CDR1 SGHRS and CDR2 YFSETQ. The CDR3 coding sequence is TGCGCCAGCAGCTTGACAAATTCACCCCTCCACTTT. Protein: CASSLTNSPLHF.

With regard to this clone: An end of the junction differs from the germline gene, which may be a read error. This sequence joins TRBV7-2 and TRBJ2-3, with 10 nucleotides matching TRBD1. This CDR3 is built from 16 residues. Germline assignment: CDR1 SGHTA and CDR2 FQGNSA. The CDR3 loop is CASSDDRTGGSDTQYF. The CDR3 DNA is TGCGCCAGCAGCGACGATAGGACAGGGGGATCAGATACGCAGTATTTT.

V gene TRBV19 combines with J gene TRBJ1-2; D is unclear. Germline loops: CDR1 LNHDA, CDR2 SQIVND (reference sequence). This CDR3 is built from 13 residues. With 3 bases removed from V and 7 bases from J, the gap between germline ends came to 12 bases. The CDR3 loop reads CASSMDRGSGYTF. In DNA, the CDR3 is TGTGCCAGTAGTATGGATCGGGGTTCTGGCTACACCTTC. Full variable domain (missing parts from reference TRBV19 and TRBJ1-2): DGGITQSPKYLFRKEGQNVTLSCEQNLNHDAMYWYRQDPGQGLRLIYYSQIVNDFQKGDIAEGYSVSREKKESFPLTVTSAQKNPTAFYLCASSMDRGSGYTFGSGTRLTVV.

The chain carries TRBV18 and TRBJ2-3; TRBD2 matches at 12 bases. The CDR3 loop spans 18 amino acids. The germline V gene has CDR1 KGHSH and CDR2 LQKENI. Trimming cost V 2 bases and J 0 bases; bases outside gene matches: 6. CDR3 DNA sequence: TGTGCCAGCTCACCATATCTAGCGGGGGGGCAAAGCACAGATACGCAGTATTTT. Residues: CASSPYLAGGQSTDTQYF.

The genes are TRBV7-9 and TRBJ1-2; 7 bases match TRBD1. CDR1 is SEHNR and CDR2 is FQNEAQ in the germline V gene (reference sequence). The CDR3 is 16 residues long. V lost 1 base to trimming and J lost 1 base; unmatched junction nucleotides: 6. CDR3 loop: CASSLVGQGDNYGYTF. CDR3 in DNA: TGTGCCAGCAGCTTAGTAGGGCAGGGGGATAACTATGGCTACACCTTC. Full variable domain (remainder filled in from reference TRBV7-9 and TRBJ1-2): DTGVSQNPRHKITKRGQNVTFRCDPISEHNRLYWYRQTLGQGPEFLTYFQNEAQLEKSRLLSDRFSAERPKGSFSTLEIQRTEQGDSAMYLCASSLVGQGDNYGYTFGSGTRLTVV.

The V call is TRBV7-9, the J call TRBJ1-2, with D hard to call. Germline V lookup: CDR1 SEHNR, CDR2 FQNEAQ (reference sequence). The V end lost 4 bases, the J end lost 5 bases, and 11 bases lay between the germline ends. This CDR3 comprises 13 residues. CDR3 sequence (DNA): TGTGCCAGCAGCTCCGGAGCGGAATATGGCTACACCTTC. Its translation is CASSSGAEYGYTF.

The chain joins TRBV19 to TRBJ1-3; 8 bases fit TRBD1. The V gene end was trimmed by 7 bases and the J gene end by 7 bases; junction bases not matched to a gene: 6. Germline CDR1 is LNHDA and CDR2 is SQIVND (reference sequence). The CDR3 extends over 13 amino acids. CDR3 amino acids: CASKQGDSNTIYF. Here the CDR3 DNA reads TGTGCCAGTAAACAGGGGGATTCGAACACCATATATTTT.

The chain carries TRBV19 and TRBJ2-1, with D maybe TRBD2 (7 bases). The V gene lost 9 bases and the J gene lost 7 bases, with 22 bases spanning the gap. Germline CDR1 is LNHDA and CDR2 is SQIVND (reference sequence). The CDR3 length is 15 residues. CDR3 sequence (DNA): TGTGCCAGCGGTTTAGTGGGGGGGGCTATGAATGAGCAGTTCTTC. Its translation: CASGLVGGAMNEQFF.

V usage is TRBV6-5 and J usage is TRBJ2-7, with 8 bases that match TRBD2. After removal of 4 bases from V and 2 bases from J, the junction contained 4 bases not matched to a gene. The CDR3 has 14 residues. CDR1 and CDR2 (germline): MNHEY, SVGAGI. The CDR3 reads CASSSRTSPYEQYF. The CDR3 region has the DNA TGTGCCAGCAGTTCCCGGACTAGCCCCTACGAGCAGTACTTC.